This TCR beta chain was profiled in a study of T cells in Graves' hyperthyroidism and ophthalmopathy. Template material for amplifying TCR beta CDR3 regions consisted of RNA transcripts. The study used the HTBI primer set for a first-round RT-PCR of the TCR CDR3. One entry per CDR3 protein results from TCRdb running MiXCR on the multiplex PCR reads. Here the sample spans 640,000 or so distinct CDR3 sequences, roughly 14% being singletons. Ten or more counts support this clonotype. CDR3 length equals 12 residues. The V end lost 4 bases, the J end lost 2 bases, and 9 bases lay between the germline ends. Germline V gene sequence: CDR1 SQVTM, CDR2 ANQGSEA. This sample holds PBMCs from about 10 ml fresh peripheral blood.

The sample comprised blood. The source of this sequence is a woman between 40 and 55 years old with Graves' ophthalmopathy. The chain combines TRBV29-1 with TRBJ2-7; D might be TRBD1 (5 bases). CDR3 nucleotides: TGCAGCGTTGGACAGAGAACCTACGAGCAGTACTTC. Translation gives CSVGQRTYEQYF.